These 13 T cell receptor beta chains share one sample of origin, sequenced in a study of T cell responses to AZD1222 COVID-19 vaccine. TCRdb keeps only in-frame clones here, not all; method: immunoSEQ multiplex PCR. The sample includes about 140,000 clones, 80% to 95% of them seen just once. The source was peripheral blood, collected 28 days after the second AZD1222 dose. The receptors were sampled from an adult who received the AZD1222 COVID-19 vaccine.

V and J are TRBV5-1 and TRBJ2-7, with 10 bases lining up with TRBD1. Germline V lookup: CDR1 SGHRS, CDR2 YFSETQ. V shed 1 base, J shed 6 bases, and the junction held 4 bases outside the gene matches. This CDR3 has 14 residues. The CDR3 protein is CASSLRQGAPEQYF. The DNA of the CDR3 is TGCGCCAGCAGCTTGCGACAGGGGGCTCCCGAGCAGTACTTC.

This sequence joins TRBV19 and TRBJ2-5, with TRBD2 matching over 7 bases. The CDR3 runs 14 residues. Germline V gene data show CDR1 as LNHDA and CDR2 as SQIVND (reference sequence). J was trimmed by 2 bases and V by 5 bases; bases with no gene match: 5. This chain's CDR3 is CASSPRTRQETQYF. The DNA for the CDR3 is TGTGCCAGTAGTCCTCGGACTAGGCAAGAGACCCAGTACTTC.

The chain is built from TRBV25-1 and TRBJ2-7; 8 positions match TRBD1. The CDR3 runs 14 residues. V lost 5 bases and J lost 3; bases outside the gene matches: 6. The germline gives CDR1 MGHDK, CDR2 SYGVNS. The CDR3 DNA reads as TGTGCCAGCAGTACCGGGACAGGAGGCTACGAGCAGTACTTC. As protein: CASSTGTGGYEQYF.

The rearrangement links TRBV11-3 to TRBJ2-1; D is uncertain. Germline CDR1 is SGHNT and CDR2 is YENEEA. The length of the CDR3 is 13 residues. V gave up 2 bases and J gave up 0 bases, with 2 bases separating them. The CDR3 DNA reads TGTGCCAGCAGCTTATTCTCCTACAATGAGCAGTTCTTC. This translates into CASSLFSYNEQFF.

The chain joins TRBV6-1 to TRBJ2-3; D is possibly TRBD2 (7 bases). CDR1 and CDR2 (germline): MNHNS, SASEGT. CDR3 length: 16 amino acids. Trimming stripped 1 base from V and 1 base from J, with 12 bases between. In DNA, the CDR3 is TGTGCCAGCAGTGAAGTCGGCGGGGGCGGCACAGATACGCAGTATTTT. It is translated as CASSEVGGGGTDTQYF.

J is TRBJ1-2 and V is TRBV10-3, with D uncertain. Trimming shortened V by 10 bases and J by 2 bases, and 8 bases separated the two germline ends. Germline V gene data show CDR1 as ENHRY and CDR2 as SYGVKD. The CDR3 consists of 11 residues. In DNA form, the CDR3 reads TGTGCCACCTCGGACAACTATGGCTACACCTTC. The encoded protein is CATSDNYGYTF.

As DNA, the CDR3 is TGTGCCAGTAGCTCGCGGAACACTGAAGCTTTCTTT. It is translated as CASSSRNTEAFF. V gene TRBV19 combines with J gene TRBJ1-1, with D unresolved. The CDR3 loop spans 12 amino acids. Germline CDR1 and CDR2: LNHDA and SQIVND (reference sequence). With 6 bases removed from V and 1 base from J, the gap between germline ends came to 6 bases.

The V call is TRBV6-5, the J call TRBJ1-6; D gene uncertain. V was shortened by 5 bases and J by 10 bases, with 18 bases between the two germline ends. CDR1 and CDR2 (germline): MNHEY, SVGAGI. The CDR3 extends over 15 amino acids. The CDR3 is CASSTYLGSGSPLHF. Written as DNA, the CDR3 is TGTGCCAGCAGTACATACCTCGGTAGTGGGTCACCCCTCCACTTT.

J is TRBJ2-7 and V is TRBV27, with TRBD1 matching over 10 bases. Germline-derived CDR1 and CDR2 are MNHEY and SMNVEV (reference sequence). The CDR3 sequence is 15 residues long. V lost 4 bases to trimming and J lost 7 bases; unmatched junction nucleotides: 10. CDR3 nucleotide sequence: TGTGCCAGCAGTTCCTCCGGGACAGGGGAGAGGGAGCAGTACTTC. Translation: CASSSSGTGEREQYF.

This chain links TRBV18 with TRBJ2-1; D unclear. V was pared by 3 bases and J by 0 bases, with 12 bases between. The CDR3 has 16 amino acids. The germline V gene encodes CDR1 KGHSH and CDR2 LQKENI. CDR3 amino acids: CASSPRQRSSYNEQFF. The CDR3 bases are TGTGCCAGCTCACCTCGTCAGCGCAGCTCCTACAATGAGCAGTTCTTC.

The V and J genes are TRBV6-2 or TRBV6-3 and TRBJ2-5; a weak D match, TRBD1 (6 bases). The CDR3 is 12 amino acids. Germline V gives CDR1 MNHEY, CDR2 SVGEGT. V was shortened by 6 bases and J by 5 bases, with 10 bases between the two germline ends. The CDR3 loop reads CASSGQIETQYF. CDR3 nucleotide sequence: TGTGCCAGCAGCGGACAGATCGAGACCCAGTACTTC.

This clone was detected only once. The chain couples TRBV4-3 to TRBJ1-2; 8 bases are shared with TRBD1. This CDR3 has 15 residues. Per germline, CDR1 LGHNA and CDR2 YSLEER. The ends lost 3 bases at V and 7 bases at J; junction bases unmatched: 10. CDR3 nucleotide sequence: TGCGCCAGCAGCCAGATGGACAGGGCGCCTGGTGGCTACACCTTC. This translates into CASSQMDRAPGGYTF.

The genes are TRBV18 and TRBJ1-6; 8 bases are shared with TRBD1. This CDR3 is built from 14 residues. Trimming cost V 6 bases and J 10 bases; bases outside gene matches: 8. In germline, CDR1 is KGHSH, CDR2 LQKENI. CDR3 DNA sequence: TGTGCCAGCTCGCCAGGACAGGGTCTCTCACCCCTCCACTTT. It is translated as CASSPGQGLSPLHF.